Below, one T cell receptor (beta chain) is given with its context. The antigen is unknown. The data belong to a study of early stage breast cancer tumors. About the research overall: Most invasive tumors, about 80% of the 16, were ER+/PR+/HER2-. Invasive lobular carcinomas made up about 30% of the 12 ER+/PR+/HER2- tumors.

Data came from immunoSEQ multiplex PCR; TCRdb stores just in-frame clones and leaves some out. This table has tens of thousands of clones, around 67% appearing once. Findings of the study overall: Enriched TCRB sequences shared across patients were mostly commonly generated sequences. Unsorted bulk genomic DNA sequencing lacked pairing and functional marker data.

The sequenced sample was blood. This TCR was recovered from a middle-aged person with breast cancer.

The CDR3 region is CASSLAFQETQYF. The CDR3 DNA is TGTGCCAGCAGCTTAGCCTTCCAAGAGACCCAGTACTTC. The chain carries TRBV7-9 and TRBJ2-5; no definite D call. The CDR3 runs 13 residues. Germline CDR1 reads SEHNR; CDR2 reads FQNEAQ (reference sequence). Trimming removed 0 bases at V and 1 base at J, with 3 bases between.